Reported below is one T cell receptor beta chain. Its antigen remains unknown. Compared with germline, one end of the junction differs, possibly owing to a read error. There are 14 residues in the CDR3. CDR1 is SGHAT and CDR2 is FQDESV in the germline V gene (reference sequence). The PCR employed 60 Vbeta primers together with 13 Jbeta primers. Profiled with immunoSEQ multiplex PCR; TCRdb holds only in-frame clones, not every one. The profile shows roughly 180,000 clones, around 82% of them singletons. This record comes from a study of cytomegalovirus exposure and HLA in healthy donors. Study conclusions and caveats: Earlier findings revealed that most TCR beta V segments proved productive either about 87% or about 30% of the time.

The V gene is TRBV11-1, the J gene TRBJ1-2, with 9 bases identical to TRBD1. This sequence was found in a woman aged 50 to 60 in good health and CMV-seropositive. Sequences were obtained from PBMCs. The CDR3 nucleotides are TGTGTCAGCAGCTCGACAGGGGGAGGCTATGGCTACACCTTC. Translated, it gives CVSSSTGGGYGYTF.